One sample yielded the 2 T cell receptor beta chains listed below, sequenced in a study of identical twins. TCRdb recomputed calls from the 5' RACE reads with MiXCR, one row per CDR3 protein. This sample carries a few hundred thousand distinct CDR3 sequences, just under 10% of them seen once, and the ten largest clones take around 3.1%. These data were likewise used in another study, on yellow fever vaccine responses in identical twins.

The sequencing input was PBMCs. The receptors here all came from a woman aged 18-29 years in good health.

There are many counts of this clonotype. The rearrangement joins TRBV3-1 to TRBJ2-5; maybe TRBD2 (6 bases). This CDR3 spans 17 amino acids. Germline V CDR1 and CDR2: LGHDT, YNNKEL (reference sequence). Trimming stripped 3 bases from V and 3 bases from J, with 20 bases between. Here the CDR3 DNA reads TGTGCCAGCAGCCAGGGGGTGGATGCGGGGCTAGAAGAGACCCAGTACTTC. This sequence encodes CASSQGVDAGLEETQYF.

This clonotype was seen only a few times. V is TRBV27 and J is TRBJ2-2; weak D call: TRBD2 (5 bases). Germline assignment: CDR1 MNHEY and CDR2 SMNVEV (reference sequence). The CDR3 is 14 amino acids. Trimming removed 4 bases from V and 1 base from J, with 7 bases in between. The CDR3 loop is CASSSAVNTGELFF. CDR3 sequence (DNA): TGTGCCAGCAGTTCAGCGGTGAACACCGGGGAGCTGTTTTTT.